This T cell receptor (beta chain) was sequenced in a study of T-cell reconstitution after alpha-beta-depleted transplantation in children. This CDR3 has 15 residues. J was trimmed by 1 base and V by 3 bases; bases with no gene match: 5. Unique molecular identifiers were used to barcode this TCRbeta library. TCRdb analysed the PCR reads with MiXCR anew, one entry per CDR3 protein. The sample has about 580,000 distinct CDR3 sequences, 20% to 25% seen once; the top ten hold over 12%. This clonotype has a handful of counts. The V gene is TRBV12-3 or TRBV12-4, the J gene TRBJ1-1; the match to TRBD1 covers 7 bases. The source material was PBMCs, mostly from graft donor cells, sampled 360 days after TCRalphabeta/CD19-depleted stem cell transplant. This TCR derives from a boy under two years old who had a stem cell transplant for acute myeloid leukemia, so the T cells may come from the graft donor. The CDR3, as DNA: TGTGCCAGCAGTTTCCAGGGGGTCCCGAACACTGAAGCTTTCTTT. Residues: CASSFQGVPNTEAFF.